This T cell receptor (beta chain) was sequenced during a study of T cell responses to AZD1222 COVID-19 vaccine. Points from the study as a whole: A reported finding is that nearly half of spike-specific TCRs target unmutated variant regions. White British ancestry dominated among donors, who included more females, and clonal diversity was possibly underestimated. Among vaccine-associated CD4 TCRs, coverage spanned spike, with dominance at 160-218 and 743-854.

Here immunoSEQ multiplex PCR was the method, and the copy in TCRdb shows in-frame clones only, minus some. The sample records some 66,000 clones, roughly nine tenths being singletons. On this clone: Its antigen is undetermined.

The clonotype comes from an adult who received the AZD1222 COVID-19 vaccine. This sample comprised peripheral blood, obtained 28 days after the second AZD1222 dose.

Here the CDR3 reads CASSLGAGGPNTEAFF. The CDR3 bases are TGTGCCAGCAGCTTAGGAGCGGGGGGCCCGAACACTGAAGCTTTCTTT. V and J are TRBV7-8 and TRBJ1-1; possible D gene TRBD1, 6 bases. The CDR3 is 16 residues long. Germline CDR1 and CDR2: SGHVS and FQNEAQ. V was cut by 1 base and J by 1 base, with 13 bases left in between.